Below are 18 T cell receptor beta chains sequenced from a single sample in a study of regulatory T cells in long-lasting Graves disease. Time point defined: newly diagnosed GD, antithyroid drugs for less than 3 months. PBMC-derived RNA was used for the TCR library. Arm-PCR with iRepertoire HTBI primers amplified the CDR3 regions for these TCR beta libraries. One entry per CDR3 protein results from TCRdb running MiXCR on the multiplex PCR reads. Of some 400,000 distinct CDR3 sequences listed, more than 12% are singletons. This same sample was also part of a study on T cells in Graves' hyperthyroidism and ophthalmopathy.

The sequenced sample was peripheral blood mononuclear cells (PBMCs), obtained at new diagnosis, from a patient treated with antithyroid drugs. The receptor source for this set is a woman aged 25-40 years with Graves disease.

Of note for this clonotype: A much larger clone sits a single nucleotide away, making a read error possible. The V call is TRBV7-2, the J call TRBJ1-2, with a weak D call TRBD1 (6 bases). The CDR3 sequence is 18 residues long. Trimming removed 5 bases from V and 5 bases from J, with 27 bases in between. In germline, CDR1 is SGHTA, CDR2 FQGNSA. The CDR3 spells CASSPLSPGQHRFYGYTF. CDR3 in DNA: TGTGCCAGCAGCCCCCTTTCTCCGGGACAACATCGATTTTATGGCTACACCTTC.

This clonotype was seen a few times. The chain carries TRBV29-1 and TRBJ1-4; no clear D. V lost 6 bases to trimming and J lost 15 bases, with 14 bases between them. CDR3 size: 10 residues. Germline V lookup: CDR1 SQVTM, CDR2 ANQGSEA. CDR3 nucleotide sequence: TGCAGCGTCGCCGCTGGGGAGTTGTTTTTT. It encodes CSVAAGELFF.

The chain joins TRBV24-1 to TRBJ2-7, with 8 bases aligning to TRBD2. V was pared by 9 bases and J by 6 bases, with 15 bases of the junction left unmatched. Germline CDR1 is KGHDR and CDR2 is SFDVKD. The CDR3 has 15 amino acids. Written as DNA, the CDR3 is TGTGCCACCGGGTTGGGGCTAGCGGGTTTTGGCGAGCAGTACTTC. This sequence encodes CATGLGLAGFGEQYF.

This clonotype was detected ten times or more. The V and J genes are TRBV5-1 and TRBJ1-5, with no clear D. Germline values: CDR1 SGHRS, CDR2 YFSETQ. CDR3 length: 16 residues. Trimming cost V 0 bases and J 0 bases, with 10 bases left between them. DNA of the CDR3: TGCGCCAGCAGCTTGGAGGCAGCCGATAGCAATCAGCCCCAGCATTTT. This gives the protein CASSLEAADSNQPQHF. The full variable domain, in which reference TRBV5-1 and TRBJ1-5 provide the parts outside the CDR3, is KAGVTQTPRYLIKTRGQQVTLSCSPISGHRSVSWYQQTPGQGLQFLFEYFSETQRNKGNFPGRFSGRQFSNSRSEMNVSTLELGDSALYLCASSLEAADSNQPQHFGDGTRLSIL.

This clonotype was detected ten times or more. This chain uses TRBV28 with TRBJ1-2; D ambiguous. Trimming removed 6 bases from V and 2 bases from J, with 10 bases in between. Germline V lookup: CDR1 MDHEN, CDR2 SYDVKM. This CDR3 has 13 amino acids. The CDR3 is CASSLGQNYGYTF. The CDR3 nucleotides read TGTGCCAGCAGCTTAGGGCAGAACTATGGCTACACCTTC.

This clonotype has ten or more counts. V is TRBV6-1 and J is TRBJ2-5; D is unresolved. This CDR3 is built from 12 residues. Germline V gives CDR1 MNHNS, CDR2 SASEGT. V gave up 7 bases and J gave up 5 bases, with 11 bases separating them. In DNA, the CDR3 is TGTGCCAGCATCGGCTATCGGGAGACCCAGTACTTC. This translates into CASIGYRETQYF.

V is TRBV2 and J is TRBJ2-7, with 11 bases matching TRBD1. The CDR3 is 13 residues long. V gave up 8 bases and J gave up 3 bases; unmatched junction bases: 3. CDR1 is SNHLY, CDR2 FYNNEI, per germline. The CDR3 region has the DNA TGTGCCAGCGGGACAGGGGGTAGCTACGAGCAGTACTTC. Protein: CASGTGGSYEQYF. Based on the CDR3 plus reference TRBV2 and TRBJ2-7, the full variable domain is EPEVTQTPSHQVTQMGQEVILRCVPISNHLYFYWYRQILGQKVEFLVSFYNNEISEKSEIFDDQFSVERPDGSNFTLKIRSTKLEDSAMYFCASGTGGSYEQYFGPGTRLTVT.

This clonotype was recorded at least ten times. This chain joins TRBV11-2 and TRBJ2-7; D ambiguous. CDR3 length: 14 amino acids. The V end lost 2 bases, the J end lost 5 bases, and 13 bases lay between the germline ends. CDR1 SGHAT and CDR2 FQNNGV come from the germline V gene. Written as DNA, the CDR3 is TGTGCCAGCAGCTTAAGCGAGAGACCCCACGAGCAGTACTTC. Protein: CASSLSERPHEQYF.

CDR3 sequence (DNA): TGCAGTATCACCACCCAGGGTGAGCAGTTCTTC. Encoded protein: CSITTQGEQFF. This chain links TRBV20-1 with TRBJ2-1, with D possibly being TRBD1 (5 bases). CDR3 size: 11 residues. The V end was cut by 8 bases, the J end by 9 bases, with 14 bases between. Germline CDR1 and CDR2: DFQATT and SNEGSKA (reference sequence).

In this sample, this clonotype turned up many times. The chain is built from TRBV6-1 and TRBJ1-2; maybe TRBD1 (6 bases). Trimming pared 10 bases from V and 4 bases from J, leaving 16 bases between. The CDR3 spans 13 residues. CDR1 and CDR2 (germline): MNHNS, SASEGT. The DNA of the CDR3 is TGTGCCACCCGCGGACAGTCGAGCTATGGCTACACCTTC. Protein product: CATRGQSSYGYTF.

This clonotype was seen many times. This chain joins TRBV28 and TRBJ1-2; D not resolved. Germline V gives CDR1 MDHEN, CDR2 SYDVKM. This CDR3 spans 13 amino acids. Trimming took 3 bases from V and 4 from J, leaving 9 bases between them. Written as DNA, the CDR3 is TGTGCCAGCAGTTTGCGCCAGGTCTATGGCTACACCTTC. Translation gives CASSLRQVYGYTF.

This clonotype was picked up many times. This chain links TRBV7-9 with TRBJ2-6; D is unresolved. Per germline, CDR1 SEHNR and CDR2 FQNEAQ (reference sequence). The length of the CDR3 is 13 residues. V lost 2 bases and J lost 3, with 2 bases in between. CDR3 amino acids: CASSLYGANVLTF. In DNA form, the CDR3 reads TGTGCCAGCAGCTTATATGGGGCCAACGTCCTGACTTTC. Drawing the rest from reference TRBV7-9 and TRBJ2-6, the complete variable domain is DTGVSQNPRHKITKRGQNVTFRCDPISEHNRLYWYRQTLGQGPEFLTYFQNEAQLEKSRLLSDRFSAERPKGSFSTLEIQRTEQGDSAMYLCASSLYGANVLTFGAGSRLTVL.

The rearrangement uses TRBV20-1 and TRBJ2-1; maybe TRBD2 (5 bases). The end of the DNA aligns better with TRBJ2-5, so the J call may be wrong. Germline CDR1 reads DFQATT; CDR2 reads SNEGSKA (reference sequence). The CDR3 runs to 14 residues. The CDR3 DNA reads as TGCAGTGCTAGAGGCCGGGGAGTTGAGGAGACCCAGTACTTC. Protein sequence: CSARGRGVEETQYF.

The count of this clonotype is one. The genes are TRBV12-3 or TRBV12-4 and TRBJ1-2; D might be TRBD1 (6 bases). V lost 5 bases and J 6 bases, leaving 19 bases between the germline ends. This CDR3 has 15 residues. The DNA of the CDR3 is TGTGCCAGCAGTCATCGGGGGGGGGGCCGCGATGGCTACACCTTC. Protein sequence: CASSHRGGGRDGYTF.

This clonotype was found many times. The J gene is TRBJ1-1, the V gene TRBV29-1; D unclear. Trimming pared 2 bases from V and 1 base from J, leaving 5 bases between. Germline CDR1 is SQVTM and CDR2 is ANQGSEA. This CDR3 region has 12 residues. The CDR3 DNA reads TGCAGCGTTGAAATAGGGAACACTGAAGCTTTCTTT. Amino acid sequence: CSVEIGNTEAFF.

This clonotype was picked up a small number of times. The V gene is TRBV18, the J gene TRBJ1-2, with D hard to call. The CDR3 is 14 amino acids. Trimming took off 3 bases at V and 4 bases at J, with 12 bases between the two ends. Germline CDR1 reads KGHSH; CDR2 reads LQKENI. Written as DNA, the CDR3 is TGTGCCAGCTCACCCCGCGAAGCCCTCTATGGCTACACCTTC. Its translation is CASSPREALYGYTF.

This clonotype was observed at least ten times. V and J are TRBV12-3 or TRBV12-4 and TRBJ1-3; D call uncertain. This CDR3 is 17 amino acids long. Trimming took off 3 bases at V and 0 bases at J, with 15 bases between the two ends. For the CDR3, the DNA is TGTGCCAGCAGTTTCGTGATGGGGATTCACTCTGGAAACACCATATATTTT. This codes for CASSFVMGIHSGNTIYF.

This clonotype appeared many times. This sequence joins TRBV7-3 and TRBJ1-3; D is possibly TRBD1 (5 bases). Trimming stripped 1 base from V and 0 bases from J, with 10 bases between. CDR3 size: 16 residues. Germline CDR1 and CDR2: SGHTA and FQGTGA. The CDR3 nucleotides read TGTGCCAGCAGCTTAAGGGGACCGGGCTCTGGAAACACCATATATTTT. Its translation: CASSLRGPGSGNTIYF.